A selection of T cell receptor beta chains follows, all from one sample in a study of blood T cell repertoires in COVID-19. The assay was immunoSEQ multiplex PCR, and TCRdb's table has in-frame clones only and misses some. Here the sample spans about 360,000 clones, 88% being singletons. Sequencing was performed on PBMCs or T cells enriched from blood (not recorded which). The receptors originated from a middle-aged woman with acute COVID-19. Each CDR3 is given with its conserved first and last residue. The order of the fields is V gene, J gene, clone size, D gene, CDR3 DNA, CDR3 protein. A D gene is named only where the DNA matches it firmly. Clone size is stated in some rows and not others, as once, few, many or a class when expanded.

>TRBV5-1|TRBJ2-2|-|-
TGCGCCAGCAGCTCCACAGGAGTGAACACCGGGGAGCTGTTTTTT
CASSSTGVNTGELFF
>TRBV29-1|TRBJ1-2|-|-
TGCAGCGTTGACGGGCGGGGGGGGGCGCACGGCTACACCTTC
CSVDGRGGAHGYTF
>TRBV10-3|TRBJ2-7|-|TRBD1
TGTGCCATCAGAGCCGGGACAGGGTTTCTCTCCGAGCAGTACTTC
CAIRAGTGFLSEQYF
>TRBV19|TRBJ2-2|-|-
TGTGCCAGTAGTCCTCACAGGGAAAGAGGGACCGGGGAGCTGTTTTTT
CASSPHRERGTGELFF
>TRBV3-1/TRBV3-2|TRBJ1-1|-|-
TGTGCCAGCAGCCGAACTGAGGGTACTGAAGCTTTCTTT
CASSRTEGTEAFF
>TRBV6-5|TRBJ1-2|-|-
TGTGCCAGCACCGAAGGGGGGGTTTATGGCTACACCTTC
CASTEGGVYGYTF
>TRBV5-1|TRBJ2-1|-|-
TGCGCCAGCACCTTGGGGGGGCCCTACAATGAGCAGTTCTTC
CASTLGGPYNEQFF
>TRBV9|TRBJ1-1|-|-
TGTGCCAGCAGCGTAGTTGGGGGCTCCACTGAAGCTTTCTTT
CASSVVGGSTEAFF
>TRBV11-2|TRBJ2-5|-|TRBD2
TGTGCCAGCAGCTTGGGACTAGCGGGGGGCCAAGAGACCCAGTACTTC
CASSLGLAGGQETQYF
>TRBV3-1/TRBV3-2|TRBJ2-3|-|-
TGTGCCAGCAGCCAAGATTCCCGAGCAGATACGCAGTATTTT
CASSQDSRADTQYF
>TRBV5-6|TRBJ2-1|-|TRBD1
TGTGCCAGCAGCGTACCCGGGACAGGGATAAAGAATGAGCAGTTCTTC
CASSVPGTGIKNEQFF
>TRBV7-5|TRBJ1-1|-|-
TGTGCCAGAAGCCCTTGGAGGGATACATCGAACACTGAAGCTTTCTTT
CARSPWRDTSNTEAFF
>TRBV5-1|TRBJ1-2|-|-
TGCGCCAGCAGCCGAGACACGGGGAACTATGGCTACACCTTC
CASSRDTGNYGYTF
>TRBV4-2|TRBJ1-3|-|TRBD1
TGTGCCAGCAGTTTGGTGGGGCAGGGGGCTGGAAACACCATATATTTT
CASSLVGQGAGNTIYF
>TRBV14|TRBJ1-3|-|-
TGTGCCAGCAGCCAAGCCCCCCCCGGGAACGGAAACACCATATATTTT
CASSQAPPGNGNTIYF
>TRBV30|TRBJ1-2|few|TRBD1
TGTGCCTGGAGAAAGGGGGCGGACTATGGCTACACCTTC
CAWRKGADYGYTF
>TRBV19|TRBJ2-7|-|-
TGTGCCAGTAGTATAGGAGCAGGTAGCTCCTACGAGCAGTACTTC
CASSIGAGSSYEQYF
>TRBV7-9|TRBJ2-5|-|-
TGTGCCAGCAGCTTAGACGGCAGGGGTCAAGAGACCCAGTACTTC
CASSLDGRGQETQYF
>TRBV10-3|TRBJ1-4|-|TRBD1
TGTGCCATCAGTCCCGGGACAGGGCGGACTGAAAAACTGTTTTTT
CAISPGTGRTEKLFF
>TRBV7-2|TRBJ1-1|once|-
TGTGCCAGCAGCTTATGGGGGCTTGGCACTGAAGCTTTCTTT
CASSLWGLGTEAFF